Listed below are T cell receptor beta chains from one sample, sequenced in a study of blood T cell repertoires in COVID-19. The protocol was immunoSEQ multiplex PCR, while the TCRdb copy is restricted to in-frame clones and leaves out a portion. The data hold 35,000 to 45,000 clones, with roughly 77% observed a single time. Input material: peripheral blood. These receptors all stem from a human donor in a cohort sampled during active or convalescent COVID-19. The donor label of this sample is uncertain. CDR3s include the opening cysteine and the closing phenylalanine or tryptophan. D genes are given only for firm matches. Clone size appears in some rows only: once, few, many, or a class for an expanded clone.

j_gene: TRBJ1-6
v_gene: TRBV6-5
d_gene: TRBD1
abundance: .
len: 15
CDR3nt: TGTGCCAGCAGGCGCACAGGGGGCGGTAATTCACCCCTCCACTTT
CDR3aa: CASRRTGGGNSPLHF

j_gene: TRBJ2-7
v_gene: TRBV5-1
d_gene: .
abundance: .
len: 14
CDR3nt: TGCGCCAGCAGCTTACAGGGGGGGGACTACGAGCAGTACTTC
CDR3aa: CASSLQGGDYEQYF

j_gene: TRBJ1-1
v_gene: TRBV11-3
d_gene: .
abundance: .
len: 14
CDR3nt: TGTGCCAGCAGCTCGGGAACTTCGAACACTGAAGCTTTCTTT
CDR3aa: CASSSGTSNTEAFF

j_gene: TRBJ1-1
v_gene: TRBV5-1
d_gene: .
abundance: .
len: 15
CDR3nt: TGCGCCAGCAGCCCTCTGGGGGGGCAAATAACTGAAGCTTTCTTT
CDR3aa: CASSPLGGQITEAFF

j_gene: TRBJ2-3
v_gene: TRBV5-5
d_gene: .
abundance: .
len: 14
CDR3nt: TGTGCCAGCGGTCAGAGGGCCCACGGAGATACGCAGTATTTT
CDR3aa: CASGQRAHGDTQYF

j_gene: TRBJ1-3
v_gene: TRBV27
d_gene: .
abundance: .
len: 13
CDR3nt: TGTGCCAGCAGGCGGACAGCTGGAAACACCATATATTTT
CDR3aa: CASRRTAGNTIYF

j_gene: TRBJ2-3
v_gene: TRBV5-6
d_gene: .
abundance: .
len: 15
CDR3nt: TGTGCCAGCAGCTTCAGCAGCGTTAGCACAGATACGCAGTATTTT
CDR3aa: CASSFSSVSTDTQYF

j_gene: TRBJ1-5
v_gene: TRBV4-1
d_gene: .
abundance: .
len: 13
CDR3nt: TGCGCCAGCAGCCAAGTTACAAGTCAGCCCCAGCATTTT
CDR3aa: CASSQVTSQPQHF

j_gene: TRBJ2-5
v_gene: TRBV2
d_gene: .
abundance: .
len: 12
CDR3nt: TGTGCCAGCAGCCTCCTCCAGGAGACCCAGTACTTC
CDR3aa: CASSLLQETQYF

j_gene: TRBJ1-6
v_gene: TRBV2
d_gene: TRBD1
abundance: .
len: 15
CDR3nt: TGTGCCAGCAGGGACAGGGGAGGCTATAATTCACCCCTCCACTTT
CDR3aa: CASRDRGGYNSPLHF

j_gene: TRBJ1-1
v_gene: TRBV5-4
d_gene: .
abundance: .
len: 14
CDR3nt: TGTGCCAGCAGTTTCCTCGCGGGGAAAGCTGAAGCTTTCTTT
CDR3aa: CASSFLAGKAEAFF

j_gene: TRBJ2-5
v_gene: TRBV5-1
d_gene: .
abundance: .
len: 13
CDR3nt: TGCGCCAGCAGCTTCTCCAGCCAAGAGACCCAGTACTTC
CDR3aa: CASSFSSQETQYF

j_gene: TRBJ2-3
v_gene: TRBV14
d_gene: TRBD1
abundance: .
len: 13
CDR3nt: TGTGCCAGCAGCATAAACAGGGGATCTACGCAGTATTTT
CDR3aa: CASSINRGSTQYF

j_gene: TRBJ1-2
v_gene: TRBV5-8
d_gene: .
abundance: few
len: 15
CDR3nt: TGTGCCAGCACCCCGGTTGGTGTCGTCTCATATGGCTACACCTTC
CDR3aa: CASTPVGVVSYGYTF

j_gene: TRBJ2-2
v_gene: TRBV9
d_gene: TRBD2
abundance: .
len: 15
CDR3nt: TGTGCCAGCAGCGCTAGCGGGAGCAGAGTCGGGGAGCTGTTTTTT
CDR3aa: CASSASGSRVGELFF

j_gene: TRBJ1-4
v_gene: TRBV5-1
d_gene: .
abundance: .
len: 15
CDR3nt: TGCGCCAGCAGTCTATACAGTGCAACTAATGAAAAACTGTTTTTT
CDR3aa: CASSLYSATNEKLFF

j_gene: TRBJ1-1
v_gene: TRBV25-1
d_gene: TRBD1
abundance: .
len: 12
CDR3nt: TGTGCCAGCAGTGGGGACAGGAATGTAGCTTTCTTT
CDR3aa: CASSGDRNVAFF

j_gene: TRBJ2-2
v_gene: TRBV7-8
d_gene: TRBD2
abundance: .
len: 16
CDR3nt: TGTGCCAGCAGCTTACGAGCGGGAGGGTCATCCGGGGAGCTGTTTTTT
CDR3aa: CASSLRAGGSSGELFF

j_gene: TRBJ2-3
v_gene: TRBV10-2
d_gene: TRBD1
abundance: .
len: 16
CDR3nt: TGCGCCAGCAGTGTAGGGACAGGGGGCGCGGCAGATACGCAGTATTTT
CDR3aa: CASSVGTGGAADTQYF

j_gene: TRBJ2-7
v_gene: TRBV6-2/TRBV6-3
d_gene: TRBD2
abundance: .
len: 12
CDR3nt: TGTGCCAGCAGCCGGACTAGTTACGAGCAGTACTTC
CDR3aa: CASSRTSYEQYF

j_gene: TRBJ2-7
v_gene: TRBV5-4
d_gene: TRBD1
abundance: once
len: 14
CDR3nt: TGTGCCAGCAGCCGGGACAGGGGGACCTACGAGCAGTACTTC
CDR3aa: CASSRDRGTYEQYF

j_gene: TRBJ2-5
v_gene: TRBV6-2/TRBV6-3
d_gene: TRBD1
abundance: .
len: 15
CDR3nt: TGTGCCAGCAGCTTACCAGGGACAGCCCAAGAGACCCAGTACTTC
CDR3aa: CASSLPGTAQETQYF

j_gene: TRBJ1-6
v_gene: TRBV28
d_gene: .
abundance: few
len: 13
CDR3nt: TGTGCCAGCAGTTTGGGGCACAAATCACCCCTCCACTTT
CDR3aa: CASSLGHKSPLHF

j_gene: TRBJ1-3
v_gene: TRBV29-1
d_gene: .
abundance: .
len: 11
CDR3nt: TGCAGCGTGTCTTCTGGAAACACCATATATTTT
CDR3aa: CSVSSGNTIYF

j_gene: TRBJ2-1
v_gene: TRBV24-1
d_gene: .
abundance: .
len: 13
CDR3nt: TGTGCCACCGGGTCCAGACTTAACAATGAGCAGTTCTTC
CDR3aa: CATGSRLNNEQFF

j_gene: TRBJ2-5
v_gene: TRBV7-2
d_gene: TRBD2
abundance: .
len: 14
CDR3nt: TGTGCCAGCAGCCCTAGCGGGGGGGTCCAGACCCAGTACTTC
CDR3aa: CASSPSGGVQTQYF

j_gene: TRBJ1-2
v_gene: TRBV28
d_gene: .
abundance: .
len: 16
CDR3nt: TGTGCCAGCAGTCCCCAACCTGGGGGGGGTAGCTATGGCTACACCTTC
CDR3aa: CASSPQPGGGSYGYTF

j_gene: TRBJ2-3
v_gene: TRBV29-1
d_gene: .
abundance: .
len: 13
CDR3nt: TGCAGCGTTGAGGAGACCGGGGCAGATACGCAGTATTTT
CDR3aa: CSVEETGADTQYF

j_gene: TRBJ1-5
v_gene: TRBV15
d_gene: .
abundance: .
len: 15
CDR3nt: TGTGCCACCAGCAGAGATATGGGGCCCCAGGAGCCCCAGCATTTT
CDR3aa: CATSRDMGPQEPQHF

j_gene: TRBJ2-1
v_gene: TRBV6-4
d_gene: TRBD2
abundance: .
len: 16
CDR3nt: TGTGCCAGCAGTTCCCAACCGGCGGGAGCGCGCAATGAGCAGTTCTTC
CDR3aa: CASSSQPAGARNEQFF

j_gene: TRBJ2-1
v_gene: TRBV7-9
d_gene: TRBD2
abundance: .
len: 13
CDR3nt: TGTGCCAGCAAGACTAGCCGAACCAATGAGCAGTTCTTC
CDR3aa: CASKTSRTNEQFF